This is a list of T cell receptor beta chains from one sample in a study of control samples from healthy donors and cancer patients. Using immunoSEQ multiplex PCR, the repertoire was profiled, and TCRdb retains in-frame clones only, with some absent. The sample yields about 96,000 clones, over 90% seen once. The sample was blood. Every receptor here comes from a man between 18 and 29 years old in good health. Each CDR3 is given with its conserved first and last residue. D genes are given only for firm matches. Some rows mark clone size as missing; the rest say once, few, many or name a class of expanded clone.

>NA|TRBV29-1|TRBD1|TRBJ2-1
CSVVRGGDYNEQFF
TGCAGCGTTGTTAGAGGGGGCGACTACAATGAGCAGTTCTTC
>NA|TRBV19|NA|TRBJ1-1
CASSILPSPAEAFF
TGTGCCAGTAGTATCCTTCCCTCCCCCGCTGAAGCTTTCTTT
>NA|TRBV7-3|NA|TRBJ2-3
CASSPMSSSDTQYF
TGTGCCAGCAGCCCTATGTCTAGCTCAGATACGCAGTATTTT
>once|TRBV4-2|NA|TRBJ1-2
CASSQRVGYGYTF
TGTGCCAGCAGCCAACGGGTGGGCTATGGCTACACCTTC
>NA|TRBV18|NA|TRBJ1-1
CASSPQGYTEAFF
TGTGCCAGCTCACCACAGGGATACACTGAAGCTTTCTTT
>NA|TRBV15|NA|TRBJ1-1
CATSGTQGITEAFF
TGTGCCACCAGCGGGACCCAGGGGATCACTGAAGCTTTCTTT
>NA|TRBV5-1|TRBD2|TRBJ2-7
CASSLASGLAYEQYF
TGCGCCAGCAGCTTGGCCTCAGGACTAGCCTACGAGCAGTACTTC
>once|TRBV6-5|NA|TRBJ2-3
CASPPNRADTQYF
TGTGCCAGCCCTCCCAACAGGGCAGATACGCAGTATTTT
>NA|TRBV9|TRBD1|TRBJ1-2
CASSKGGLDGYTF
TGTGCCAGCAGCAAAGGGGGCTTAGATGGCTACACCTTC
>NA|TRBV19|NA|TRBJ1-5
CATHSDSYQPQHF
TGTGCCACCCACTCCGACAGTTATCAGCCCCAGCATTTT
>NA|TRBV10-3|NA|TRBJ2-3
CAILSGATDTQYF
TGTGCCATCCTCTCCGGGGCAACAGATACGCAGTATTTT
>NA|TRBV4-3|NA|TRBJ1-1
CASSRGPTTEAFF
TGCGCCAGCAGCCGAGGGCCAACCACTGAAGCTTTCTTT
>NA|TRBV10-1|NA|TRBJ2-2
CASSDRDTGELFF
TGCGCCAGCAGTGACAGGGACACCGGGGAGCTGTTTTTT
>NA|TRBV4-2|NA|TRBJ2-5
CASSLGRAGREGTQYF
TGTGCCAGCAGCCTGGGACGCGCGGGGCGGGAAGGGACCCAGTACTTC
>NA|TRBV7-9|NA|TRBJ1-2
CASSSTPVYGYTF
TGTGCCAGCAGTTCGACCCCCGTCTATGGCTACACCTTC
>NA|TRBV30|TRBD1|TRBJ1-5
CAWSAPQSGTVFYSNQPQHF
TGTGCCTGGAGTGCACCTCAGAGCGGGACAGTGTTTTATAGCAATCAGCCCCAGCATTTT
>NA|TRBV10-3|NA|TRBJ1-2
CAISSPQVNYGYTF
TGTGCCATCAGTAGCCCTCAAGTGAACTATGGCTACACCTTC
>NA|TRBV6-5|NA|TRBJ1-1
CASSYATVNTEAFF
TGTGCCAGCAGTTACGCAACCGTTAACACTGAAGCTTTCTTT
>NA|TRBV13|NA|TRBJ1-1
CASYRGGGGNTEAFF
TGTGCCAGCTACCGGGGTGGGGGAGGGAACACTGAAGCTTTCTTT
>NA|TRBV2|NA|TRBJ1-4
CASSFGGLSEKLFF
TGTGCCAGCAGTTTCGGGGGGCTAAGTGAAAAACTGTTTTTT
>NA|TRBV9|NA|TRBJ2-1
CASSVVGGRGNEQFF
TGTGCCAGCAGCGTAGTAGGGGGGAGAGGCAATGAGCAGTTCTTC
>NA|TRBV9|NA|TRBJ1-3
CASSVGGGSGYTIYF
TGTGCCAGCAGCGTAGGCGGGGGATCTGGTTACACCATATATTTT
>NA|TRBV5-6|TRBD1|TRBJ1-6
CASSFGTGGSSPLHF
TGTGCCAGCAGCTTTGGGACAGGGGGCAGTTCACCCCTCCACTTT
>NA|TRBV7-9|TRBD1|TRBJ1-4
CASSSKQDRARATNEKLFF
TGTGCCAGCAGCTCGAAACAGGACAGGGCGAGGGCAACTAATGAAAAACTGTTTTTT
>NA|TRBV4-1|NA|TRBJ1-4
CASKRGHLIFNEKLFF
TGCGCCAGCAAGAGGGGCCATCTAATTTTTAATGAAAAACTGTTTTTT
>NA|TRBV27|TRBD2|TRBJ2-1
CASSLGVSGSNEQFF
TGTGCCAGCAGTTTGGGGGTTAGCGGGAGCAATGAGCAGTTCTTC
>NA|TRBV9|NA|TRBJ1-3
CASSAKQARDTIYF
TGTGCCAGCAGCGCAAAACAGGCGAGAGACACCATATATTTT
>NA|TRBV5-6|NA|TRBJ1-6
CASSLDARANSPLHF
TGTGCCAGCAGCTTGGATGCCAGGGCGAATTCACCCCTCCACTTT
>NA|TRBV12-3/TRBV12-4|NA|TRBJ1-1
CASSLPGEAFF
TGTGCCAGCAGTTTACCGGGAGAAGCTTTCTTT
>NA|TRBV7-2|NA|TRBJ2-1
CASSFPGIDEQFF
TGTGCCAGCAGCTTCCCTGGGATAGATGAGCAGTTCTTC
>NA|TRBV7-8|NA|TRBJ1-5
CASSPGPYSNQPQHF
TGTGCCAGCAGCCCGGGACCCTATAGCAATCAGCCCCAGCATTTT
>NA|TRBV6-5|NA|TRBJ1-2
CASSYGENGYTF
TGTGCCAGCAGTTATGGGGAAAATGGCTACACCTTC
>once|TRBV6-6|NA|TRBJ1-5
CASSYSLGSQPQHF
TGTGCCAGCAGTTACTCGTTGGGGAGTCAGCCCCAGCATTTT
>NA|TRBV5-4|NA|TRBJ2-7
CASSFMGKSYEQYF
TGTGCCAGCAGCTTTATGGGGAAGTCCTACGAGCAGTACTTC
>once|TRBV19|TRBD1|TRBJ2-7
CASSPTDRVDYEQYF
TGTGCCAGTAGTCCTACTGACAGGGTGGACTACGAGCAGTACTTC
>NA|TRBV4-1|NA|TRBJ1-5
CASSQDGNQPQHF
TGCGCCAGCAGCCAAGACGGCAATCAGCCCCAGCATTTT
>NA|TRBV6-5|TRBD1|TRBJ1-1
CASRGTGEPEAFF
TGTGCCAGCCGAGGGACAGGGGAGCCTGAAGCTTTCTTT
>NA|TRBV19|NA|TRBJ1-3
CASGWSSGNTIYF
TGTGCCAGTGGTTGGTCCTCTGGAAACACCATATATTTT
>NA|TRBV12-3/TRBV12-4|NA|TRBJ1-1
CASLYLAEAFF
TGTGCCAGCCTATATCTGGCTGAAGCTTTCTTT
>NA|TRBV5-1|TRBD1|TRBJ1-2
CASSLGQVEGYTF
TGCGCCAGCAGCCTAGGACAGGTGGAGGGCTACACCTTC
>NA|TRBV2|NA|TRBJ1-2
CASSFDRNYGYTF
TGTGCCAGCAGTTTCGACCGAAACTATGGCTACACCTTC
>NA|TRBV12-3/TRBV12-4|NA|TRBJ1-3
CASSPYLDTIYF
TGTGCCAGCAGCCCCTATTTGGACACCATATATTTT
>few|TRBV14|NA|TRBJ1-2
CASSPQDRYGYTF
TGTGCCAGCAGCCCCCAGGACCGGTATGGCTACACCTTC
>NA|TRBV4-3|NA|TRBJ2-3
CASSQGGLAGDTQYF
TGCGCCAGCAGCCAAGGAGGCCTCGCAGGAGATACGCAGTATTTT
>NA|TRBV27|NA|TRBJ1-2
CASSSGIYGYTF
TGTGCCAGCAGTTCAGGGATCTATGGCTACACCTTC
>NA|TRBV12-3/TRBV12-4|NA|TRBJ2-3
CASSPTGTDTQYF
TGTGCCAGCAGCCCGACGGGGACAGATACGCAGTATTTT